The next 31 T cell receptor beta chains were all read from a single sample in a study of T cells in Graves' hyperthyroidism and ophthalmopathy. Amplification of TCR beta CDR3 regions was performed using RNA transcripts as template. The TCR CDR3 was amplified in a first-round RT-PCR using the HTBI primer set. Each CDR3 protein is one row after TCRdb ran MiXCR on the multiplex PCR reads. The sample shows 650,000 to 750,000 distinct CDR3 sequences, 14% of them seen only once. The sample consisted of blood. The receptors stem from a woman younger than 35 with Graves' hyperthyroidism.

This clonotype was picked up many times. The J gene is TRBJ2-1, the V gene TRBV2, with 7 bases matching TRBD2. Trimming at V came to 9 bases and at J to 9 bases, leaving 5 bases not matched to a gene. Germline CDR1 is SNHLY and CDR2 is FYNNEI. The CDR3 totals 11 residues. The CDR3 loop is CARGGEGEQFF. The CDR3 nucleotides are TGTGCCAGGGGGGGGGAGGGTGAGCAGTTCTTC.

This clonotype was counted many times. CDR3 nucleotides: TGTGCCAGCAGCCCTGGACGGCAAGAGCAGTTCTTC. This sequence encodes CASSPGRQEQFF. The chain uses TRBV7-9 and TRBJ2-1; D gene ambiguous. The CDR3 consists of 12 residues. With 5 bases removed from V and 10 bases from J, the gap between germline ends came to 12 bases. CDR1 is SEHNR, CDR2 FQNEAQ, per germline (reference sequence).

The chain uses TRBV6-1 and TRBJ2-3; D is possibly TRBD1 (6 bases). The V end was cut by 5 bases, the J end by 2 bases, with 14 bases between. The CDR3 spans 15 residues. Germline CDR1 MNHNS, CDR2 SASEGT. CDR3 sequence (DNA): TGTGCCAGCAGTCGATCGGACAGAAACACAGATACGCAGTATTTT. This encodes CASSRSDRNTDTQYF.

This clonotype was seen repeatedly, ten times or more. A much larger clone sits a single nucleotide away, making a read error possible. V and J are TRBV12-3 or TRBV12-4 and TRBJ2-1; 7 bases map to TRBD2. The trim removed 6 bases at V and 6 bases at J, leaving 5 bases unmatched. The CDR3 contains 13 residues. As DNA, the CDR3 is TGTGCCAGCAGCGAGACTAGCTTCAATGAGCAGTTCTTC. Protein: CASSETSFNEQFF.

The rearrangement links TRBV4-1 to TRBJ2-5; a possible D gene is TRBD1 (6 bases). The CDR3 sequence is 12 residues long. CDR1 and CDR2 from the germline V gene are MGHRA and YSYEKL. Trimming shortened V by 3 bases and J by 7 bases, and 9 bases separated the two germline ends. CDR3 DNA: TGCGCCAGCAGCCACCTAGGGGGGACCCAGTACTTC. Its protein product is CASSHLGGTQYF.

The chain is built from TRBV29-1 and TRBJ2-5; possible D gene TRBD1, 6 bases. This CDR3 is 13 amino acids long. V gave up 3 bases and J gave up 5 bases, with 13 bases separating them. Germline V CDR1 and CDR2: SQVTM, ANQGSEA. The CDR3, as DNA: TGCAGCGTTGACAGGGGCGAAGGGGAGACCCAGTACTTC. Its protein is CSVDRGEGETQYF. The full variable domain, rest sourced from reference TRBV29-1 and TRBJ2-5, is SAVISQKPSRDICQRGTSLTIQCQVDSQVTMMFWYRQQPGQSLTLIATANQGSEATYESGFVIDKFPISRPNLTFSTLTVSNMSPEDSSIYLCSVDRGEGETQYFGPGTRLLVL.

J is TRBJ2-7 and V is TRBV20-1, with a tentative D call TRBD2 (6 bases). This CDR3 is built from 13 residues. Per the germline V gene, CDR1 is DFQATT and CDR2 is SNEGSKA (reference sequence). Trimming pared 1 base from V and 5 bases from J, leaving 12 bases between. The DNA of the CDR3 is TGCAGTGCTAGAGTCCGGACTACCGACGAGCAGTACTTC. Translated, it gives CSARVRTTDEQYF.

This clonotype was detected only a few times. This sequence joins TRBV12-3 or TRBV12-4 and TRBJ1-2, with a weak D call TRBD1 (5 bases). The CDR3 totals 14 residues. V was clipped by 6 bases and J by 8 bases, with 19 bases between them. The CDR3 nucleotides are TGTGCCAGCAGCCTGAAAGTCATACAGGACGGCTACACCTTC. Its translation is CASSLKVIQDGYTF.

This clonotype occurred many times. This chain uses TRBV27 with TRBJ2-1; 8 nucleotides match TRBD2. Germline CDR1 reads MNHEY; CDR2 reads SMNVEV (reference sequence). The CDR3 runs to 15 residues. Trimming cost V 4 bases and J 4 bases; bases outside gene matches: 6. The CDR3 spells CASSSAGTRYNEQFF. The CDR3 DNA sequence: TGTGCCAGCAGTTCAGCCGGGACTAGGTACAATGAGCAGTTCTTC.

In its sample, this clonotype was seen many times. The chain joins TRBV11-2 to TRBJ2-1; TRBD2 is a possible D gene (6 bases). The V gene lost 1 base and the J gene lost 8 bases, with 15 bases spanning the gap. The V gene's germline CDR1 is SGHAT and CDR2 FQNNGV. This CDR3 is built from 15 residues. CDR3 sequence (DNA): TGTGCCAGCAGCTTAGGCGGGACCACTTTAGATGAGCAGTTCTTC. Amino acid sequence: CASSLGGTTLDEQFF.

This clonotype has at least ten counts. The CDR3 spells CASSGRAGVIQETQYF. Here the CDR3 DNA reads TGTGCCAGCAGTGGCCGGGCAGGGGTTATCCAAGAGACCCAGTACTTC. The gene calls are TRBV28 and TRBJ2-5; perhaps TRBD1 as D (6 bases). The CDR3 has 16 residues. CDR1 and CDR2 (germline): MDHEN, SYDVKM. Trimming took off 5 bases at V and 1 base at J, with 17 bases between the two ends.

This clonotype was recorded a few times. This chain joins TRBV24-1 and TRBJ2-1; the D gene is possibly TRBD2 (6 bases). CDR1 KGHDR and CDR2 SFDVKD come from the germline V gene. V was shortened by 1 base and J by 4 bases, with 13 bases between the two germline ends. The CDR3 covers 16 residues. Written as DNA, the CDR3 is TGTGCCACCAGTGATTTTCGGGGAGGCGGGTACAATGAGCAGTTCTTC. Its translation is CATSDFRGGGYNEQFF.

This clonotype was detected many times. The chain carries TRBV11-3 and TRBJ2-2; a possible D gene is TRBD2 (6 bases). Germline CDR1 SGHNT, CDR2 YENEEA. Trimming took 5 bases from V and 2 from J, leaving 21 bases between them. The CDR3 has 18 residues. CDR3 amino acids: CASSPRWTGTVNTGELFF. CDR3 nucleotides: TGTGCCAGCAGCCCCCGGTGGACCGGGACTGTAAACACCGGGGAGCTGTTTTTT.

This clonotype was recorded at least ten times. The chain employs TRBV15 and TRBJ1-1, with D tentatively TRBD1 (5 bases). V was cut by 2 bases and J by 2 bases, with 12 bases left in between. CDR1 is LNHNV, CDR2 YYDKDF, per germline (reference sequence). The CDR3 length is 15 residues. CDR3 bases: TGTGCCACCAGCAGACCAGGGACTGCAAACACTGAAGCTTTCTTT. Its translation: CATSRPGTANTEAFF.

This clonotype has ten or more counts. The chain links TRBV10-1 to TRBJ2-2; D uncertain. The CDR3 extends over 16 amino acids. CDR1 and CDR2 (germline): WNHNN, SYGVQD (reference sequence). Between the trimmed V and J ends, which lost 6 bases and 0 bases, there was a span of 14 bases. In DNA form, the CDR3 reads TGCGCCAGCAGCGAGGTCGACCACGCGAACACCGGGGAGCTGTTTTTT. This translates into CASSEVDHANTGELFF.

There are many counts of this clonotype. The V call is TRBV13, the J call TRBJ2-3; D may be TRBD2 (6 bases). Deletions cut 3 bases from V and 2 bases from J, with 9 bases between. The CDR3 has 14 amino acids. Germline loops: CDR1 PRHDT, CDR2 FYEKMQ (reference sequence). The CDR3 bases are TGTGCCAGCAGCTTGTCGGGGGACACAGATACGCAGTATTTT. Protein: CASSLSGDTDTQYF.

The sample holds a few counts of this clonotype. This chain links TRBV25-1 with TRBJ2-7; weak D call: TRBD2 (6 bases). CDR1 and CDR2 from the germline V gene are MGHDK and SYGVNS. Trimming took 3 bases from V and 7 from J, leaving 13 bases between them. The CDR3 totals 13 residues. This chain's CDR3 is CASSEGPGREQYF. The CDR3 bases are TGTGCCAGCAGTGAGGGTCCGGGGAGGGAGCAGTACTTC.

V gene TRBV27 combines with J gene TRBJ1-6; no firm D call. V was trimmed by 2 bases and J by 9 bases, leaving 8 bases between them. The CDR3 sequence is 13 residues long. CDR1 is MNHEY, CDR2 SMNVEV, per germline (reference sequence). CDR3 in amino acids: CASSLGLSSPLHF. The DNA of the CDR3 is TGTGCCAGCAGTTTAGGGTTGAGTTCACCCCTCCACTTT.

The gene calls are TRBV4-1 and TRBJ2-3, with 12 bases fitting TRBD2. V dropped 4 bases and J dropped 2; count of bases not matched to a gene: 16. The CDR3 spans 20 residues. The germline gives CDR1 MGHRA, CDR2 YSYEKL. The CDR3 nucleotides read TGCGCCAGCAGCCCACCAGAATATTTACTAGCGGGAGGTTCCACAGATACGCAGTATTTT. It codes for CASSPPEYLLAGGSTDTQYF.

This clonotype appeared many times. The CDR3 nucleotides read TGTGCCAGCAGTGAGTCGGCAGTCGAGCAGTACTTC. Encoded protein: CASSESAVEQYF. The genes are TRBV2 and TRBJ2-7; no firm D call. V shed 3 bases and J shed 6 bases, with 9 bases lying between them. CDR1 and CDR2 (germline): SNHLY, FYNNEI. The CDR3 covers 12 residues.

This clonotype was seen a handful of times. The chain employs TRBV6-2 or TRBV6-3 and TRBJ2-7, with D tentatively TRBD1 (7 bases). Trimming took off 2 bases at V and 2 bases at J, with 13 bases between the two ends. Germline-derived CDR1 and CDR2 are MNHEY and SVGEGT. The CDR3 is 15 amino acids. CDR3 nucleotides: TGTGCCAGCAGTTACCTCTCCAGGGGGGCCTACGAGCAGTACTTC. Amino acids: CASSYLSRGAYEQYF.

Many counts were recorded for this clonotype. V gene TRBV29-1 combines with J gene TRBJ2-1, with a tentative D call TRBD1 (6 bases). The CDR3 spans 14 residues. Germline V lookup: CDR1 SQVTM, CDR2 ANQGSEA. The ends were cut back, 3 bases at V and 0 bases at J, with 9 bases in the middle. CDR3 bases: TGCAGCGTTGAGCGACAGGACTCCTACAATGAGCAGTTCTTC. It translates to CSVERQDSYNEQFF.

About this clonotype: This may come from a read error, since a much larger clone is one base off. This chain uses TRBV12-3 or TRBV12-4 with TRBJ2-6; no reliable D call. V shed 5 bases and J shed 0 bases, with 8 bases lying between them. The CDR3 extends over 15 amino acids. This CDR3 reads CASSERTSGANVLTF. CDR3 DNA: TGTGCCAGCAGTGAAAGGACCTCTGGGGCCAACGTCCTGACTTTC.

This clonotype was detected many times. This sequence joins TRBV10-3 and TRBJ2-7; tentatively, D is TRBD1 or TRBD2 (5 bases each). The CDR3 runs to 17 residues. Germline V gene data show CDR1 as ENHRY and CDR2 as SYGVKD. The V end lost 0 bases, the J end lost 2 bases, and 17 bases lay between the germline ends. The CDR3 DNA follows: TGTGCCATCAGTGAGTCGTCTGGGCTCGGGGACCCCTACGAGCAGTACTTC. The encoded protein is CAISESSGLGDPYEQYF.

J is TRBJ2-3 and V is TRBV27; 9 bases align to TRBD1. The germline gives CDR1 MNHEY, CDR2 SMNVEV (reference sequence). This CDR3 contains 15 residues. Trimming at V came to 2 bases and at J to 6 bases, leaving 6 bases not matched to a gene. In DNA form, the CDR3 reads TGTGCCAGCAGTTTAATGACAGGGGGTATTGATACGCAGTATTTT. Translation gives CASSLMTGGIDTQYF.

The chain has TRBV3-1 and TRBJ2-7, with 7 positions matching TRBD2. The CDR3 extends over 12 amino acids. Trimming took 8 bases from V and 7 from J; bases not matched to a gene: 8. Looked up from germline, CDR1 is LGHDT and CDR2 is YNNKEL (reference sequence). DNA of the CDR3: TGTGCCAGCGGGGGAGGGTCGGGGGAGCAGTACTTC. Encoded protein: CASGGGSGEQYF.

This clonotype was seen a handful of times. The chain carries TRBV20-1 and TRBJ2-1, with D uncertain. This CDR3 has 10 amino acids. Per germline, CDR1 DFQATT and CDR2 SNEGSKA (reference sequence). Trimming pared 1 base from V and 8 bases from J, leaving 3 bases between. The CDR3 DNA reads TGCAGTGCTAGAGCTTATGAGCAGTTCTTC. Protein sequence: CSARAYEQFF.

The V and J genes are TRBV28 and TRBJ2-7, with 9 bases fitting TRBD2. The junction had 13 bases not matched to a gene; V was cut back by 6 bases and J by 1 base. Germline lookup yields CDR1 MDHEN and CDR2 SYDVKM. The CDR3 totals 17 residues. In nucleotides, the CDR3 is TGTGCCAGCAGCAATTCAGCGGGAGGCATGCTATCCTACGAGCAGTACTTC. It specifies CASSNSAGGMLSYEQYF.

A remark on this clonotype: Sequence at one end of the junction differs from germline and may be a read error. This chain uses TRBV13 with TRBJ2-3, with TRBD2 matching over 9 bases. CDR3 length equals 16 residues. In germline, CDR1 is PRHDT, CDR2 FYEKMQ (reference sequence). In DNA form, the CDR3 reads TGTGCCGGCAGTTCCCTGGGAGCGGGAGGAGCAGATACGCAGTATTTT. Its protein is CAGSSLGAGGADTQYF.

The sample holds many counts of this clonotype. The genes are TRBV7-2 and TRBJ2-2, with D unclear. The CDR3 is 13 amino acids. The germline V gene encodes CDR1 SGHTA and CDR2 FQGNSA. V lost 2 bases and J lost 6, with 7 bases in between. The DNA of the CDR3 is TGTGCCAGCAGCTTAAGAGCAGCCGGGGAGCTGTTTTTT. It specifies CASSLRAAGELFF.

This clonotype came up many times. The genes are TRBV6-1 and TRBJ1-5; 10 bases align to TRBD1. Germline V gives CDR1 MNHNS, CDR2 SASEGT. V lost 5 bases, J lost 7 bases, and 5 bases stayed unmatched. The CDR3 runs 14 residues. The CDR3 loop is CASSYDRGRQPQHF. The CDR3, as DNA: TGTGCCAGCAGTTATGACAGGGGGCGACAGCCCCAGCATTTT.